This T cell receptor beta chain was captured in a study of monozygotic twins with inflammatory bowel disease. TCRdb re-called the 5' RACE reads and catalogs CDR3 proteins one per entry, DNA excluded. The sample has around 370,000 distinct CDR3 sequences. The CDR3 spans 16 residues. Germline values: CDR1 SGHAT, CDR2 FQNNGV. V and J are TRBV11-2 and TRBJ2-3; TCRdb's assignment of TRBD2 cannot be checked, as there is no DNA. The sequenced material came from blood. The receptor was derived from a human donor with ulcerative colitis or Crohn's disease, or a healthy co-twin of an affected twin (not recorded which). CDR3 sequence reads: CASSFPPAGTTDTQYF.